This T cell receptor (beta chain) comes out of a study of cytomegalovirus exposure and HLA in healthy donors (TCRdb year 2017). Notes on the research overall: An earlier analysis of fewer than 750 of the donors reported roughly 300 Gb of sequence data and approximately 120 million unique TCR beta sequences obtained from around 180 million T cells. The study used immunosequencing to profile the T cell repertoires of about 670 subjects and linked those repertoires to cytomegalovirus serostatus. HLA typing included class I and class II loci at four-digit resolution. Along with the roughly 670-subject first cohort, a separate validation cohort of over 90 different subjects was used. In a later analysis, previously published TCR beta repertoires from fewer than 750 donors were re-analyzed and high-resolution HLA genotyping was added so that TCR occurrence patterns could be studied. Every repertoire in the discovery cohort had been generated on one and the same sequencing platform. The study aimed to test whether cataloging public T cell receptors could reveal signatures of past pathogen exposure. The study combined high-throughput TCR immunosequencing, statistical association of individual TCRs with disease status, and machine learning to predict cytomegalovirus infection status. Among a few hundred genotyped donors of the cohort, an average of about 240,000 unique TCR beta nucleotide sequences were sequenced per donor, around 18% of them non-productive. A few DR-DQ haplotypes were treated as single units for association and clustering because of strong linkage in the cohort. The later analysis used no new phenotypic data to find candidate immune exposures, relying instead on TCR beta sequences and their occurrence across donors. In a later genetic analysis, genome-wide SNP genotypes for about three fifths of the 666 donors were used, and that subset was treated as a discovery cohort. Among the approximately 400 genotyped donors, roughly 80% belonged to the genetic ancestry cluster associated with self-reported Caucasian donors. An earlier analysis of around 580 of the donors used high-throughput TCR beta sequencing to judge whether each TCR beta V gene segment behaved as functional or pseudogenic. Typing coverage varied by locus: roughly 620-640 donors for A, B, C, DRB1 and DQB1; 522 for DQA1; nearly 610 for DPA1; some 470 for DPB1. An early release covering roughly 600 HLA-typed donors comprised 250 to 350 gigabases of sequencing data and approximately 85 million unique TCR sequences. Alongside the repertoire data, information on donor age, sex, ethnicity and CMV serostatus was compiled. Summary of the overall study and its limitations: According to a later analysis, parvovirus B19, influenza, CMV and Epstein-Barr virus appeared linked to several top co-occurrence clusters. A later analysis found that HLA-associated TCR beta chains were more clonally expanded and had lower generation probabilities than equally common non-associated chains. The classifier was reported to diagnose cytomegalovirus status with high specificity and sensitivity in both the original cohort and the validation cohort. In the study, some 160 TCR beta chains were listed as associated with cytomegalovirus. For the cohort, immune exposure information was limited to CMV serostatus. In vitro tests confirmed that a few of the cytomegalovirus-associated TCR beta chains recognize cytomegalovirus antigens. A further reported finding was that TCR beta sequences accurately predicted the HLA-A and HLA-B alleles for most subjects in the first cohort. An earlier analysis of around 600 of the donors showed that most TCR beta V segments appeared in productive rearrangements either about 87% or about 30% of the time, which broadly matched IMGT annotations. When HLA alleles, especially DR and DQ, strongly co-occurred, TCR associations were difficult to assign to individual alleles. The cohort was sequenced for TCR beta chains only, and without alpha or paired-chain data the features that could be detected were limited. Linkage disequilibrium might explain the correlated functional status among segregating V segments, but an unknown experimental factor could not be excluded. Presence/absence analyses assumed roughly uniform sequencing depth across donors, an assumption that may not hold. At a false discovery rate of 0.05, a later analysis linked 16,951 TCR beta sequences to specific HLA alleles. An association between a missense DCLRE1C variant and V-gene and J-gene trimming of TCR beta chains was found in a later genetic analysis and replicated in an independent cohort. In a later genetic analysis, fewer N-insertions in productive TCRs were reported among donors in an Asian-associated ancestry cluster than the roughly 640-donor mean. Most TCR sequences were seen in very few donors, while some public TCRs were found in many individuals. The earlier analysis of about 600 of the donors excluded over 15 rarely observed V segments, including chromosome 9 orphons, because counts were too low. According to a later analysis, most CMV-associated TCR beta chains appeared to be HLA-restricted, and the HLA associations seemed to be driven largely by CMV exposure. In a later analysis, the rate of TCR association differed among HLA loci, with DRB1 alleles having the most associated TCRs and HLA-C alleles having the fewest. The authors suggested that the approach could potentially be extended to other disease states and immunological phenotypes. A group of highly shared sequence variants was considered likely to be a technical artifact of the sequencing pipeline. Because HLA typing was unavailable for some donors at each locus, only the typed subset was used in association tests. Because the 87-base-pair reads could not distinguish some IMGT-functional V segments, including TRBV6-2 and TRBV6-3, those segments were excluded.

The CDR3 runs 16 residues from the cysteine to the phenylalanine. Only the CDR3 DNA stays, 48 bases, in frame from base 1. V trim: 4 bases; J trim: 2 bases; unmatched bases: 6. Sequences SGHRS (CDR1) and YFSETQ (CDR2) are obtained from the germline V gene. The protocol used for the library was the immunoSEQ multiplex PCR assay. For the multiplex PCR, a mixture combining 60 forward primers for TCR Vbeta segments and 13 reverse primers for TCR Jbeta segments was used. The CDR3 region of rearranged TCR beta genes was amplified from genomic DNA by a multiplex PCR assay. On the Illumina HiSeq System, the amplified TCR beta libraries were sequenced as 87-base-pair reads. The paper's data handling went like this. In a later analysis, roughly 80 million unique TCR beta chains were counted across the 666 repertoires, and roughly 11 million of these chains were shared by at least two donors. To remove PCR and sequencing errors, raw reads were error-corrected and collapsed into unique sequences using a nearest-neighbor algorithm that merged closely related sequences. V, D and J gene segments were assigned by aligning CDR3 sequences to IMGT reference sequences. For a sequence to be retained, a match of at least six nucleotides to both a V gene segment and a J gene segment was required. Rearrangements were classified as productive when the CDR3 lacked stop codons and remained in frame with V and J, and all other rearrangements were classified as non-productive. CDR3 was defined according to IMGT convention as the region running from the second conserved V-encoded cysteine to the conserved J-encoded phenylalanine. Sequences without an unambiguous match to a single V gene segment were excluded from the earlier analysis of almost 600 of the donors. In an earlier analysis of some 590 of the donors, a V segment was called functional when productive rearrangements were above 56.7%, and segregating when the standard deviation between donors exceeded 5%. A statistical classification framework was developed to diagnose cytomegalovirus status using the catalog of TCR beta chain sequences. In a later analysis, TCR nucleotide sequences were compared against IMGT/GENE-DB human TR gene sequences so that V and J genes could be assigned. A later analysis assigned CDR3 sequences and most-parsimonious VDJ recombination scenarios with the TCRdist pipeline. A later analysis defined each TCR beta chain by its CDR3 amino acid sequence plus V-gene family, and excluded reads lacking a unique V-gene family. A later analysis removed 592 highly shared, low-generation-probability nucleotide sequences to deal with suspected cross-contamination and a sequencing artifact. In a later analysis, a clonal expansion index was calculated for each public chain from normalized within-repertoire ranks of inferred template counts. In a later analysis, generation probabilities were computed using a VDJ recombination model fitted to out-of-frame rearrangements, and the results were checked against IGoR. In a later analysis, hypergeometric tests were used to score TCR-TCR, TCR-HLA and TCR-CMV co-occurrence, with a repertoire-size bias correction applied to TCR pairs. To estimate false discovery rates, a later analysis permuted the HLA or CMV assignments 20 times. In a later analysis, co-occurring TCRs were grouped using DBSCAN, and TCRdist sequence similarity was added for clustering within HLA-allele-positive subsets. Repertoires with fewer than 30,000 or more than 120,000 public chains were left out of co-occurrence clustering, as were roughly five repertoires with anomalous nucleotide sharing. TCRdb obtained this table from immuneACCESS and retained in-frame rearrangements with V and J assigned. These tables miss some clones; where compared with another copy, unresolved V genes account for less than half of the shortfall, and the remainder is unexplained. V, J and clone size derive from that table, while D and trimming were established from the DNA sequence. Within this sample are more than 110,000 clones, with around 80% of them counted one time only. The ten largest account for approximately 6.3% of the sample.

A remark on this clone: Its antigen is still unknown. Per-base qualities were not stored, and no clone one base away is much larger.

The cohort consisted of some 670 healthy bone marrow donors. All cohort members were sampled while nominally healthy, although unrecorded immune exposures were likely present. The donor tested CMV seropositive and was one of the 289 seropositive cohort members. Every donor gave a peripheral blood sample, and the peripheral blood mononuclear cells from that sample were used for TCR beta sequencing. The Qiagen DNeasy Blood Extraction Kit was used to extract genomic DNA from the blood cell samples. The material sequenced was PBMCs. This clonotype originated in a man aged 40-55 years in good health and CMV-seropositive. The chain employs TRBV5-1 and TRBJ2-2, with 9 middle bases fitting TRBD2. The nucleotide sequence reads TGCGCCAGCAGCCAGACTAGCGGAGTAAACACCGGGGAGCTGTTTTTT. It translates to CASSQTSGVNTGELFF. Outside the CDR3, residues come from the reference TRBV5-1 and TRBJ2-2 proteins, so the full variable domain is: KAGVTQTPRYLIKTRGQQVTLSCSPISGHRSVSWYQQTPGQGLQFLFEYFSETQRNKGNFPGRFSGRQFSNSRSEMNVSTLELGDSALYLCASSQTSGVNTGELFFGEGSRLTVL.